The T cell receptor beta chain under discussion was sequenced for a study of blood T cell repertoires in COVID-19. At the level of the study: Specimens from acute and convalescent COVID-19 originated in the United States, Italy and Spain.

Original processing methods: Estimated nucleated cell counts came from reference gene primer amplification. TCRdb's copy holds only in-frame clones and misses some; the assay was immunoSEQ multiplex PCR. The V and J calls and clone size are taken from that table; D and trimming were inferred from the DNA. This sample has 85,000 to 120,000 clones; 71% occur once, and the top ten carry roughly 0.9%. CDR3 length: 15 residues. In germline, CDR1 is MNHEY, CDR2 SVGEGT. Trimming pared 0 bases from V and 2 bases from J, leaving 10 bases between. The receptor comes from a human donor with acute or convalescent COVID-19. The donor label of this sample is uncertain. The genes are TRBV6-2 or TRBV6-3 and TRBJ1-2; possibly TRBD1 for D (5 bases). Sequencing was carried out using peripheral blood. The CDR3 protein is CASSYSIDSNYGYTF. The CDR3 nucleotides are TGTGCCAGCAGTTACTCGATCGACAGCAACTATGGCTACACCTTC.